This T cell receptor beta chain comes out of a study of control samples from healthy donors and cancer patients. Libraries were prepared by immunoSEQ multiplex PCR; TCRdb keeps only in-frame clonotypes and omits some of them. The data show 100,000 to 150,000 clones, about 95% seen once. Looked up from germline, CDR1 is SGHDT and CDR2 is YYEEEE. This CDR3 is 16 amino acids long. The J segment lost 7 bases and the V segment lost 4 bases, leaving 13 bases of the junction unmatched. The clonotype was recovered from a man aged 25 to 40 in good health. The chain has TRBV5-6 and TRBJ1-4; 7 bases line up with TRBD1. Sequencing was performed on blood. The CDR3 sequence is CASSLGTASSLEKLFF. CDR3 bases: TGTGCCAGCAGCCTGGGGACAGCCTCAAGCCTTGAAAAACTGTTTTTT.